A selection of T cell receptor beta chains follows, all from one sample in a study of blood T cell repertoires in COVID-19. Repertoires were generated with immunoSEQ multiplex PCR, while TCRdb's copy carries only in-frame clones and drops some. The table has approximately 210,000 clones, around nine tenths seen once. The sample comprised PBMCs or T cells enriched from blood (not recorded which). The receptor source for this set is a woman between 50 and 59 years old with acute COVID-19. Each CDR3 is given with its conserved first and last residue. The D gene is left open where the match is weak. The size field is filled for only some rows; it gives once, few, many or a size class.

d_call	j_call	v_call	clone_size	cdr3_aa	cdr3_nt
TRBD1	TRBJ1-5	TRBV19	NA	CASKLGGLGTAINQPQHF	TGTGCCAGTAAGTTAGGTGGCCTAGGGACAGCCATCAATCAGCCCCAGCATTTT
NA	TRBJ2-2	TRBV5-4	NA	CASSLDQRAAGELFF	TGTGCCAGCAGCTTGGATCAGCGGGCCGCCGGGGAGCTGTTTTTT
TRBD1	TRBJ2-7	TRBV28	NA	CASSLWGSQGASYEQYF	TGTGCCAGCAGTTTATGGGGCTCTCAGGGGGCGTCCTACGAGCAGTACTTC
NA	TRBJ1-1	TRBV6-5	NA	CASSYGRGSGAFF	TGTGCCAGCAGTTACGGGCGGGGCTCAGGCGCTTTCTTT
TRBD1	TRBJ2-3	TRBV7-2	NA	CASSFPRRGTGRTEAQYF	TGTGCCAGCAGCTTTCCCCGCCGTGGGACAGGGAGGACTGAGGCGCAGTATTTT
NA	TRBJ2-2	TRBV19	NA	CASSIVAVNTGELFF	TGTGCCAGTAGTATAGTAGCGGTCAACACCGGGGAGCTGTTTTTT
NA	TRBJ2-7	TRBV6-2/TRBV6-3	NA	CASSLPGRAYEQYF	TGTGCCAGCAGCCTCCCAGGGCGAGCCTACGAGCAGTACTTC
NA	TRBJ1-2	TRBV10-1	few	CASSESVCPGAYGYTF	TGCGCCAGCAGTGAGTCGGTCTGTCCAGGGGCGTATGGCTACACCTTC
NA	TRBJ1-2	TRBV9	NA	CASSIWERGDYGYTF	TGTGCCAGCAGCATCTGGGAGCGGGGTGACTATGGCTACACCTTC
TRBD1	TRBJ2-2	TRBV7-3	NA	CASSPPDRGGGTGELFF	TGTGCCAGCAGTCCACCCGACAGGGGCGGCGGCACCGGGGAGCTGTTTTTT
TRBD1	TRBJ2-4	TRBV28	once	CASSQGQGNIQYF	TGTGCCAGCAGTCAGGGACAGGGAAACATTCAGTACTTC
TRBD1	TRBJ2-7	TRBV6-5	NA	CASSYDSRGRGYEQYF	TGTGCCAGCAGTTACGATAGCAGGGGGCGCGGGTACGAGCAGTACTTC
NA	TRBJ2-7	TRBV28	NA	CASSTTGLSSYEQYF	TGTGCCAGCAGCACTACGGGACTTAGCTCCTACGAGCAGTACTTC
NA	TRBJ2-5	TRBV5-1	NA	CASSVNQETQYF	TGCGCCAGCAGCGTCAACCAAGAGACCCAGTACTTC
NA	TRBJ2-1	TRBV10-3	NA	CAISERQGKYNEQFF	TGTGCCATCAGTGAGCGGCAGGGGAAGTACAATGAGCAGTTCTTC
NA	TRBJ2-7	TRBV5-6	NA	CASSFPRGRLREQYF	TGTGCCAGCAGCTTTCCCCGGGGTCGGCTACGGGAGCAGTACTTC
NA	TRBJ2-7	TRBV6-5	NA	CASSYERRSYEQYF	TGTGCCAGCAGTTACGAACGGAGGTCCTACGAGCAGTACTTC
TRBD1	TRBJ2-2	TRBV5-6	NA	CASSLSGTGLVGELFF	TGTGCCAGCAGCTTGTCCGGGACAGGGCTTGTCGGGGAGCTGTTTTTT
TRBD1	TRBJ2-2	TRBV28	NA	CASSLTGTGFTGELFF	TGTGCCAGCAGTTTAACCGGGACAGGGTTCACCGGGGAGCTGTTTTTT
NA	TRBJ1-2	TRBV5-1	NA	CASRDQQASYGYTF	TGCGCCAGCAGGGACCAACAGGCTTCCTATGGCTACACCTTC
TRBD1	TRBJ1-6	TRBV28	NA	CASSPHRGGNSPLHF	TGTGCCAGCAGTCCTCACAGGGGTGGAAATTCACCCCTCCACTTT
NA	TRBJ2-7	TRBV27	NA	CASKANGSPYEQYF	TGTGCCAGCAAGGCGAACGGGAGCCCCTACGAGCAGTACTTC
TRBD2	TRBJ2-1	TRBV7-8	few	CASSPQTSGSYNEQFF	TGTGCCAGCAGCCCGCAGACTAGCGGATCCTACAATGAGCAGTTCTTC
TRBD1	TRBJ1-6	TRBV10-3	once	CAISDRESISPLHF	TGTGCCATCAGCGACAGGGAATCTATTTCACCCCTCCACTTT
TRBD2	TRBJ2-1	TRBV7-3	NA	CASSTTAGLAHNEQFF	TGTGCCAGCAGCACCACCGCGGGACTAGCCCACAATGAGCAGTTCTTC
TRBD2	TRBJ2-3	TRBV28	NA	CASSLSFVLAGFTDTQYF	TGTGCCAGCAGTTTATCTTTTGTTCTAGCGGGTTTCACAGATACGCAGTATTTT
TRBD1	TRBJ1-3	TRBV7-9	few	CASSLGLTGVTGNTIYF	TGTGCCAGCAGCTTAGGTCTGACAGGGGTGACTGGAAACACCATATATTTT
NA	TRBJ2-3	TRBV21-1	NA	CASSKVISEGTDTQYF	TGTGCCAGCAGCAAAGTGATATCGGAGGGCACAGATACGCAGTATTTT
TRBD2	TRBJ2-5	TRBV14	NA	CASSQRLAAQETQYF	TGTGCCAGCAGCCAACGACTAGCGGCGCAAGAGACCCAGTACTTC
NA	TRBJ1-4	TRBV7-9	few	CASSFRQQGNEKLFF	TGTGCCAGCAGCTTCCGTCAACAGGGAAATGAAAAACTGTTTTTT
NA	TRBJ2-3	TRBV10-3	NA	CAICGQSISTDTQYF	TGTGCCATCTGCGGACAGTCAATAAGCACAGATACGCAGTATTTT
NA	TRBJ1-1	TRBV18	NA	CASSTATGNTEAFF	TGTGCCAGCTCAACAGCGACAGGGAACACTGAAGCTTTCTTT
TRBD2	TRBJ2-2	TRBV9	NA	CASSERGGRVGELFF	TGTGCCAGCAGCGAGAGAGGCGGGAGAGTCGGGGAGCTGTTTTTT
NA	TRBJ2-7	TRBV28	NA	CASTWPGSIYEQYF	TGTGCCAGCACTTGGCCCGGGTCTATCTACGAGCAGTACTTC
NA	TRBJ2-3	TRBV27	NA	CASSTRGATDTQYF	TGTGCCAGCAGCACCCGGGGAGCCACAGATACGCAGTATTTT
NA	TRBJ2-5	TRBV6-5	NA	CASRRGQQETQYF	TGTGCCAGCAGACGCGGACAGCAAGAGACCCAGTACTTC
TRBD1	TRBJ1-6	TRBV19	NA	CASKGQGADLNSPLHF	TGTGCCAGCAAGGGACAGGGGGCCGACCTAAATTCACCCCTCCACTTT
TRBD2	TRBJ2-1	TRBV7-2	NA	CASSFTSGGYNEQFF	TGTGCCAGCAGCTTTACTAGCGGGGGGTACAATGAGCAGTTCTTC
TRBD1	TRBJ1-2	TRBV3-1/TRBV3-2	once	CASSLDRVYGYTF	TGTGCCAGCAGCCTGGACAGGGTCTATGGCTACACCTTC
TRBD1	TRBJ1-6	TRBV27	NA	CASSPLGVGTGVSPLHF	TGTGCCAGCAGCCCTTTGGGTGTCGGGACAGGGGTTTCACCCCTCCACTTT
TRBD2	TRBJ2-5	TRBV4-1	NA	CASSQGGLDQETQYF	TGCGCCAGCAGCCAAGGGGGACTAGACCAAGAGACCCAGTACTTC
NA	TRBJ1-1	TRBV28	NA	CASSLSVFMNTEAFF	TGTGCCAGCAGCCTTTCTGTCTTTATGAACACTGAAGCTTTCTTT
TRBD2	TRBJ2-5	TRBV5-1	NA	CASSLDEALAGGPSETQYF	TGCGCCAGCAGCTTGGATGAGGCACTAGCGGGAGGGCCGTCAGAGACCCAGTACTTC
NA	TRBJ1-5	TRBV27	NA	CASRRTAFQPQHF	TGTGCCAGCAGACGGACAGCGTTTCAGCCCCAGCATTTT
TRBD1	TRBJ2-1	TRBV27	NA	CASRTGYPGNEQFF	TGTGCCAGCAGGACAGGGTATCCGGGTAATGAGCAGTTCTTC
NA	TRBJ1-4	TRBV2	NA	CASSNRLTPNEKLFF	TGTGCCAGCAGTAATCGGTTGACACCTAATGAAAAACTGTTTTTT
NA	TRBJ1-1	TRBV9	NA	CASSVAGLTEAFF	TGTGCCAGCAGCGTTGCAGGGTTAACTGAAGCTTTCTTT